This entry lists 9 T cell receptor beta chains sequenced from one sample in a study of cytomegalovirus exposure and HLA in healthy donors. Only in-frame clones appear in the TCRdb table, and some are missing; sequencing was by immunoSEQ multiplex PCR. This table has over 200,000 clones, 65% to 85% appearing once. The sequencing input was PBMCs. The receptors shown here come from a woman aged 25 to 39 in good health and CMV-seropositive.

The V and J genes are TRBV9 and TRBJ2-1; 10 positions match TRBD2. V gave up 0 bases and J gave up 8 bases; unmatched junction bases: 5. This CDR3 contains 15 residues. Germline CDR1 and CDR2: SGDLS and YYNGEE. CDR3 bases: TGTGCCAGCAGCGTAGGACTAGCGGGTTCGGATGAGCAGTTCTTC. Translated, it gives CASSVGLAGSDEQFF.

For the CDR3, the DNA is TGCAGCGGAGGGGGCGCGAACACTGAAGCTTTCTTT. This gives the protein CSGGGANTEAFF. The J gene is TRBJ1-1, the V gene TRBV29-1; 7 bases are a match to TRBD1. Looked up from germline, CDR1 is SQVTM and CDR2 is ANQGSEA. V lost 7 bases to trimming and J lost 1 base; unmatched junction nucleotides: 3. The CDR3 length is 12 residues.

CDR3 nucleotides: TGCGCCAGCAGCTACGGAGGTCCCGAATACGAGCAGTACTTC. Its translation is CASSYGGPEYEQYF. The chain employs TRBV5-1 and TRBJ2-7, with a tentative D call TRBD2 (5 bases). Germline assignment: CDR1 SGHRS and CDR2 YFSETQ. With 3 bases removed from V and 4 bases from J, the gap between germline ends came to 14 bases. This CDR3 comprises 14 residues.

Of note for this clone: An end of the junction differs from the germline gene, which may be a read error. This chain connects TRBV2 to TRBJ1-3; perhaps TRBD1 as D (5 bases). The CDR3 is 15 residues long. Per the germline V gene, CDR1 is SNHLY and CDR2 is FYNNEI. CDR3 nucleotides: TGTGCCAGCAATGAAGGGGATAGCTCTGGAAACACCATATATTTT. Amino acid sequence: CASNEGDSSGNTIYF.

This clone was detected once. CDR3 residues: CASSLARGFEQYF. The CDR3 DNA sequence: TGCGCCAGCAGCCTCGCACGGGGGTTCGAGCAGTACTTC. The rearrangement joins TRBV4-1 to TRBJ2-7; TRBD2 might be the D (6 bases). V gave up 4 bases and J gave up 6 bases, with 13 bases separating them. The CDR3 loop spans 13 amino acids. Germline V gene sequence: CDR1 MGHRA, CDR2 YSYEKL.

V usage is TRBV29-1 and J usage is TRBJ1-1, with TRBD1 as a possible D gene (6 bases). Germline CDR1 and CDR2: SQVTM and ANQGSEA. This CDR3 has 11 residues. The V end lost 6 bases, the J end lost 6 bases, and 11 bases lay between the germline ends. CDR3 bases: TGCAGCGTGGACAGAATTTCTGAAGCTTTCTTT. As protein: CSVDRISEAFF.

V is TRBV15 and J is TRBJ2-5; D perhaps matches TRBD1 (5 bases). V lost 5 bases and J lost 5, with 15 bases in between. CDR1 is LNHNV and CDR2 is YYDKDF in the germline V gene (reference sequence). The CDR3 has 14 residues. The CDR3 is CATSRHSAGETQYF. The CDR3, as DNA: TGTGCCACCAGCCGGCACTCGGCAGGGGAGACCCAGTACTTC.

J is TRBJ1-2 and V is TRBV20-1; TRBD1 matches at 11 bases. Trimming took 5 bases from V and 7 from J; bases not matched to a gene: 0. The CDR3 consists of 11 residues. Germline V CDR1 and CDR2: DFQATT, SNEGSKA (reference sequence). The CDR3 DNA is TGCAGTGCTGGACAGGGGGCTGGCTACACCTTC. This encodes CSAGQGAGYTF.

This clone occurred a few times. J is TRBJ2-7 and V is TRBV7-2; the D gene is possibly TRBD1 (6 bases). This CDR3 is built from 12 residues. V gave up 6 bases and J gave up 6 bases, with 12 bases separating them. Germline lookup yields CDR1 SGHTA and CDR2 FQGNSA. The CDR3 reads CASSQGGVEQYF. In nucleotides, the CDR3 is TGTGCCAGCAGTCAAGGGGGAGTCGAGCAGTACTTC.